The rows below give T cell receptor beta chains drawn from one sample of a study of human T cells and chemical hapten exposure. TCRdb re-derived calls from the RACE reads in MiXCR, one entry per CDR3 protein. Among around 150,000 distinct CDR3 sequences listed, 28% were seen once. The specimen was whole blood, collected in connection with sensitization to the hapten diphenylcyclopropenone (DPC). These receptors were collected from a woman between 18 and 30 years old with alopecia areata. Some clones in this sample may be carry-over from other donors' samples. The CDR3 runs from the conserved cysteine through the conserved F or W. Fields, in order: D gene, J gene, V gene, clone size, CDR3 protein, CDR3 DNA. A D gene is named only where the DNA matches it firmly. Clone size is given for some rows only: seen once, a few or many times, or a class if the clone is expanded.

>TRBD1|TRBJ2-7|TRBV29-1|few
CSGKGATYEQYF
TGCAGCGGAAAGGGGGCCACCTACGAGCAGTACTTC
>NA|TRBJ2-5|TRBV29-1|NA
CSVSEGETQYF
TGCAGCGTCTCCGAGGGGGAGACCCAGTACTTC
>NA|TRBJ1-1|TRBV7-2|NA
CASSLDFGNTEAFF
TGTGCCAGCAGCTTGGATTTCGGGAACACTGAAGCTTTCTTT
>NA|TRBJ1-6|TRBV27|NA
CASSFRAYNSPLHF
TGTGCCAGCAGTTTTAGGGCGTATAATTCACCCCTCCACTTT
>NA|TRBJ1-2|TRBV7-9|few
CASSLAVGTVNGYTF
TGTGCCAGCAGCTTAGCTGTCGGGACGGTGAATGGCTACACCTTC
>NA|TRBJ2-2|TRBV9|few
CASSLRDPSTGELFF
TGTGCCAGCAGCCTCCGGGACCCCAGCACCGGGGAGCTGTTTTTT
>NA|TRBJ2-7|TRBV27|few
CASSFPGQSEQYF
TGTGCCAGCAGTTTTCCAGGTCAGAGCGAGCAGTACTTC
>TRBD2|TRBJ2-3|TRBV12-5|NA
CASGWALGGLPTDTQYF
TGTGCTAGTGGTTGGGCCTTGGGAGGGCTCCCCACAGATACGCAGTATTTT
>NA|TRBJ2-3|TRBV5-1|few
CASSLAEAGDTQYF
TGCGCCAGCAGCTTGGCCGAGGCGGGGGATACGCAGTATTTT
>TRBD1|TRBJ1-4|TRBV4-2|few
CASSQDPGTDYEKLFF
TGTGCCAGCAGCCAAGATCCCGGGACAGACTATGAAAAACTGTTTTTT
>NA|TRBJ2-7|TRBV2|few
CASSPQGSGSYEQYF
TGTGCCAGCAGTCCACAGGGCTCGGGCTCCTACGAGCAGTACTTC
>NA|TRBJ1-5|TRBV20-1|few
CSAPKGGPQHF
TGCAGTGCCCCCAAAGGGGGGCCCCAGCATTTT
>TRBD2|TRBJ2-1|TRBV6-2/TRBV6-3|NA
CASSYVGGADEQFF
TGTGCCAGCAGTTATGTCGGGGGGGCTGATGAGCAGTTCTTC
>TRBD2|TRBJ2-5|TRBV12-3/TRBV12-4|NA
CASSLVAGGNGRETQYF
TGTGCCAGCAGTTTGGTAGCGGGGGGGAACGGCAGAGAGACCCAGTACTTC
>TRBD2|TRBJ2-7|TRBV9|NA
CASSVTSGPSYEQYF
TGTGCCAGCAGCGTAACTAGCGGCCCTTCCTACGAGCAGTACTTC
>TRBD2|TRBJ2-3|TRBV4-1|NA
CASSRLGLAADTQYF
TGCGCCAGCAGCCGCCTGGGACTAGCGGCAGATACGCAGTATTTT
>TRBD2|TRBJ2-7|TRBV7-2|NA
CASSSSLAGLYEQYF
TGTGCCAGCAGCTCTTCACTAGCGGGACTCTACGAGCAGTACTTC
>NA|TRBJ2-1|TRBV11-2|NA
CASSFSNPGRNEQFF
TGTGCCAGCAGTTTTAGTAACCCGGGACGGAATGAGCAGTTCTTC
>TRBD1|TRBJ2-7|TRBV4-1|NA
CASSQAAVGGLYEQYF
TGCGCCAGCAGCCAAGCCGCGGTAGGGGGCCTCTACGAGCAGTACTTC
>NA|TRBJ2-7|TRBV5-1|NA
CASSSKDSQNLEQYF
TGCGCCAGCAGCTCAAAGGATTCCCAAAATCTCGAGCAGTACTTC
>TRBD2|TRBJ2-1|TRBV4-3|NA
CASSQGLAGDSRNEQFF
TGCGCCAGCAGCCAAGGACTAGCGGGAGATAGTCGCAATGAGCAGTTCTTC
>NA|TRBJ1-5|TRBV20-1|few
CSAREGPQPQHF
TGCAGTGCTAGGGAAGGGCCTCAGCCCCAGCATTTT
>NA|TRBJ2-5|TRBV7-4|few
CASSVREDRETQYF
TGTGCCAGCAGCGTTCGTGAAGACCGGGAGACCCAGTACTTC
>NA|TRBJ2-3|TRBV5-6|NA
CASSQGSGSSTDTQYF
TGTGCCAGCAGCCAGGGGAGCGGGTCTAGCACAGATACGCAGTATTTT
>TRBD1|TRBJ2-2|TRBV28|NA
CASSRPGTGQLFF
TGTGCCAGCTCTCGTCCCGGGACAGGGCAGCTGTTTTTT
>NA|TRBJ1-2|TRBV5-6|NA
CVSSFVTPNYGYTF
TGTGTCAGCAGCTTCGTCACCCCTAACTATGGCTACACCTTC
>NA|TRBJ2-7|TRBV20-1|few
CSPLGGGGRNEQYF
TGCAGTCCTCTCGGAGGAGGGGGCCGGAACGAGCAGTACTTC
>NA|TRBJ1-5|TRBV7-2|NA
CASSLVRAGLGQPQHF
TGTGCCAGCAGCTTAGTTCGGGCAGGGTTAGGCCAGCCCCAGCATTTT